This TCR beta chain was captured in a study of cytomegalovirus exposure and HLA in healthy donors. A remark on this clone: Antigen specificity is unknown.

Study-level points and caveats: Cytomegalovirus status was reportedly diagnosed by the classifier with high specificity and sensitivity.

Sequencing was performed with immunoSEQ multiplex PCR; in TCRdb, only in-frame clones are kept and a portion is missing. The sample has about 78,000 clones; less than 96% are singletons. This CDR3 comprises 16 residues. The germline V and J ends were trimmed by 5 bases and 0 bases, with 16 bases remaining between them. Per the germline V gene, CDR1 is MNHEY and CDR2 is SMNVEV (reference sequence). The source material was PBMCs. The genes are TRBV27 and TRBJ1-1; possibly TRBD1 for D (5 bases). The sequence was obtained from a young man in good health and CMV-seropositive. The DNA for the CDR3 is TGTGCCAGCAGTGGGGGACTGTCGATGATGAACACTGAAGCTTTCTTT. It specifies CASSGGLSMMNTEAFF.